This T cell receptor (beta chain) was profiled in a study of beta chain features in type 1 diabetes. CDR3 length: 15 amino acids. From germline, CDR1 is MDHEN and CDR2 SYDVKM. V was cut by 7 bases and J by 2 bases, with 17 bases left in between. The authors reverse transcribed all of the isolated RNA, so sequencing captured expressed TCRB transcripts. Regulatory, naive and central memory T cell samples averaged roughly 3.5 million reads. Assay used: immunoSEQ multiplex PCR; TCRdb lists only in-frame clones, some missing. In the table there are about 900,000 clones, roughly 15% of which are singletons. This clone was picked up one time.

The sequenced material came from naive CD4+ T cells from blood. The rearrangement links TRBV28 to TRBJ2-5; no reliable D call. The sequence came from a woman aged 18-29 years in good health. In DNA form, the CDR3 reads TGTGCCAGCACCAGGTACTGGTACGGACAAGAGACCCAGTACTTC. Translation: CASTRYWYGQETQYF.